This T cell receptor beta chain was recorded in a study of PD-L1 blockade in urothelial cancer. Germline trimming cut 11 bases from V and 3 bases from J; bases unmatched to any gene: 12. The CDR3 is made up of 15 amino acids. Per the germline V gene, CDR1 is SNHLY and CDR2 is FYNNEI. TCRdb's table, derived via immunoSEQ multiplex PCR, lists solely in-frame clones and lacks some. The sample shows about 85,000 clones, roughly 84% of them seen only once. Time point in this sample: pretreatment peripheral blood. The sequence was collected from a man between 60 and 75 years old with urothelial cancer. The source was PBMCs, collected around atezolizumab (anti-PD-L1) treatment. This sequence joins TRBV2 and TRBJ2-2; 7 bases align to TRBD1. The CDR3 coding sequence is TGTGCCTCCAAAGGACAGGACTCCCACACCGGGGAGCTGTTTTTT. Translating gives CASKGQDSHTGELFF. Filled out from reference TRBV2 and TRBJ2-2, the complete variable domain reads EPEVTQTPSHQVTQMGQEVILRCVPISNHLYFYWYRQILGQKVEFLVSFYNNEISEKSEIFDDQFSVERPDGSNFTLKIRSTKLEDSAMYFCASKGQDSHTGELFFGEGSRLTVL.